This TCR beta chain originates from a study of T cell responses to AZD1222 COVID-19 vaccine. Findings of the study overall: Spike-spanning, vaccine-associated CD4 TCRs were dominant at 160-218 and 743-854.

The length of the CDR3 is 13 residues. Germline CDR1 ENHRY, CDR2 SYGVKD. The ends were cut back, 4 bases at V and 8 bases at J, with 14 bases in the middle. Assay: immunoSEQ multiplex PCR; the TCRdb copy retains only in-frame clones and omits some. This sample yields 130,000 or so clones, of which approximately 93% are seen a single time; more than 0.85% belongs to the top ten. Note on this clone: Its specificity is not known.

The chain combines TRBV10-3 with TRBJ1-1; D ambiguous. The sample consisted of peripheral blood, taken on day 0 of MenACWY control vaccination. The receptor comes from an adult in good health. CDR3 amino acids: CAISGGPIEEAFF. CDR3 in DNA: TGTGCCATCAGTGGCGGCCCCATAGAGGAAGCTTTCTTT.